A selection of T cell receptor beta chains follows, all from one sample in a study of blood T cell repertoires in COVID-19. TCRdb's table, derived via immunoSEQ multiplex PCR, lists solely in-frame clones and lacks some. The sample contains around 250,000 clones, around 83% of which appear only once. Sequencing was performed on peripheral blood. The receptors stem from a man younger than 35 with active or convalescent COVID-19. Both conserved end residues are part of each CDR3. Fields, in order: clone size, J gene, D gene, V gene, CDR3 protein, CDR3 DNA. The D gene is left open where the match is weak. Rows give clone size only sometimes, using once, few, many, or a class for an expanded clone.

NA	TRBJ1-3	NA	TRBV6-5	CASTKRTATGNTIYF	TGTGCCAGCACCAAACGGACAGCGACTGGAAACACCATATATTTT
NA	TRBJ2-7	NA	TRBV19	CASSIRSSGRPSYEQYF	TGTGCCAGTAGTATCCGGTCCAGCGGGCGCCCCTCCTACGAGCAGTACTTC
NA	TRBJ2-7	NA	TRBV5-1	CASSLGEDTNYEQYF	TGCGCCAGCAGCTTGGGGGAGGACACGAACTACGAGCAGTACTTC
NA	TRBJ1-5	TRBD1	TRBV28	CASSGGRGRDRISQPQHF	TGTGCCAGCAGTGGGGGGAGAGGCCGGGACAGAATAAGTCAGCCCCAGCATTTT
few	TRBJ1-4	NA	TRBV29-1	CSASWGVNEKLFF	TGCAGCGCTTCCTGGGGGGTTAACGAAAAACTGTTTTTT
NA	TRBJ1-5	NA	TRBV6-5	CASRATGNQPQHF	TGTGCCAGCAGGGCGACAGGAAATCAGCCCCAGCATTTT
few	TRBJ2-3	NA	TRBV11-3	CASSLGGTTSTDTQYF	TGTGCCAGCAGCTTAGGTGGCACTACTAGCACAGATACGCAGTATTTT
NA	TRBJ2-3	TRBD2	TRBV11-3	CASSLGLAGVMDTQYF	TGTGCCAGCAGCTTAGGGCTAGCGGGAGTCATGGATACGCAGTATTTT
many	TRBJ2-3	TRBD2	TRBV6-4	CASSDSAGGATDTQYF	TGTGCCAGCAGTGACTCAGCGGGGGGCGCCACAGATACGCAGTATTTT
NA	TRBJ1-2	NA	TRBV2	CASSLYGYTF	TGTGCCAGCAGCCTCTATGGCTACACCTTC
NA	TRBJ2-1	NA	TRBV3-1/TRBV3-2	CASRRSGTSVNEQFF	TGTGCCAGCAGGCGATCCGGGACTTCGGTCAATGAGCAGTTCTTC
NA	TRBJ1-5	TRBD1	TRBV30	CAWSGQGGLYSNQPQHF	TGTGCCTGGAGTGGACAGGGGGGCCTATATAGCAATCAGCCCCAGCATTTT
NA	TRBJ2-3	TRBD1	TRBV5-8	CASSSEGGPDTQYF	TGTGCCAGCAGCAGCGAAGGGGGCCCAGATACGCAGTATTTT
NA	TRBJ1-6	TRBD1	TRBV28	CASGTGNSPLHF	TGTGCCAGCGGGACAGGAAATTCACCCCTCCACTTT
NA	TRBJ1-1	NA	TRBV7-2	CASSQKYRHRSNTEAFF	TGTGCCAGCAGCCAAAAATACCGACACAGGTCGAACACTGAAGCTTTCTTT
few	TRBJ2-7	NA	TRBV30	CAWSVADEQYF	TGTGCCTGGAGTGTAGCGGACGAGCAGTACTTC
NA	TRBJ1-3	NA	TRBV5-1	CASSVGLAGNTIYF	TGCGCCAGCAGCGTAGGACTAGCTGGAAACACCATATATTTT
NA	TRBJ2-2	NA	TRBV25-1	CAGSGIYSGELFF	TGTGCCGGATCAGGGATTTATTCCGGGGAGCTGTTTTTT
NA	TRBJ2-2	NA	TRBV4-3	CASSQEIGSGAGELFF	TGCGCCAGCAGCCAAGAAATCGGGTCTGGCGCCGGGGAGCTGTTTTTT
NA	TRBJ1-1	NA	TRBV6-1	CASRERVFTGNTEAFF	TGTGCCAGCAGGGAACGGGTCTTTACGGGGAACACTGAAGCTTTCTTT
NA	TRBJ2-5	NA	TRBV5-6	CASSRGGDGETQYF	TGTGCCAGCAGTCGCGGCGGGGATGGGGAGACCCAGTACTTC
once	TRBJ1-5	NA	TRBV6-5	CASSLQGRNQPQHF	TGTGCCAGCAGTTTACAGGGTCGCAATCAGCCCCAGCATTTT
NA	TRBJ1-4	NA	TRBV2	CASRPDRFEKLFF	TGTGCCAGCAGACCCGACAGATTTGAAAAACTGTTTTTT
NA	TRBJ2-2	TRBD1	TRBV6-2/TRBV6-3	CASSYFPPGGTNTGELFF	TGTGCCAGCAGTTACTTCCCTCCAGGGGGAACAAACACCGGGGAGCTGTTTTTT
once	TRBJ2-1	TRBD2	TRBV5-6	CASTRWGGYNEQFF	TGTGCCAGCACCCGATGGGGAGGGTACAATGAGCAGTTCTTC